The 19 T cell receptor beta chains listed next were all sequenced from one sample in a study of cytomegalovirus exposure and HLA in healthy donors. Profiling relied on immunoSEQ multiplex PCR, and the TCRdb table lists in-frame clones only, not all of them. The sample holds approximately 300,000 clones, roughly 89% seen once. The specimen was PBMCs. Receptors originate from a woman aged 18-29 years in good health and CMV-seronegative.

The rearrangement uses TRBV19 and TRBJ1-1; TRBD1 is a possible D gene (6 bases). The CDR3 has 15 residues. Deletions cut 3 bases from V and 2 bases from J, with 13 bases between. Germline V gene sequence: CDR1 LNHDA, CDR2 SQIVND (reference sequence). The CDR3 coding sequence is TGTGCCAGTAGTATGGGGATGGGGGCAAACACTGAAGCTTTCTTT. Translation: CASSMGMGANTEAFF.

The chain uses TRBV29-1 and TRBJ2-5; 9 bases are a match to TRBD1. The CDR3 totals 13 residues. Trimming took 8 bases from V and 5 from J; bases not matched to a gene: 9. The V gene's germline CDR1 is SQVTM and CDR2 ANQGSEA. CDR3 amino acids: CSFRTGAGETQYF. CDR3 coding DNA: TGCAGCTTCCGGACAGGGGCAGGGGAGACCCAGTACTTC. Variable domain in full (rest from reference TRBV29-1 and TRBJ2-5): SAVISQKPSRDICQRGTSLTIQCQVDSQVTMMFWYRQQPGQSLTLIATANQGSEATYESGFVIDKFPISRPNLTFSTLTVSNMSPEDSSIYLCSFRTGAGETQYFGPGTRLLVL.

This sequence joins TRBV18 and TRBJ2-7; D not certain. Looked up from germline, CDR1 is KGHSH and CDR2 is LQKENI. The CDR3 is made up of 13 amino acids. V was shortened by 0 bases and J by 3 bases, with 6 bases between the two germline ends. CDR3 residues: CASSPPAVYEQYF. The CDR3 DNA is TGTGCCAGCTCACCACCGGCAGTCTACGAGCAGTACTTC.

This rearrangement joins TRBV2 to TRBJ1-2; TRBD1 matches 12 bases. The CDR3 spans 15 residues. Germline V CDR1 and CDR2: SNHLY, FYNNEI. Unmatched junction bases numbered 5, after V lost 7 bases and J lost 2 bases. DNA for the CDR3: TGTGCCAGCATCCCGGGACAGGGGGCAAACTATGGCTACACCTTC. Residues: CASIPGQGANYGYTF.

The DNA for the CDR3 is TGTGCCAGCAGCGCGGGACAGGCGTCCTACGAGCAGTACTTC. Its protein is CASSAGQASYEQYF. The genes are TRBV7-3 and TRBJ2-7; 8 bases align to TRBD1. The germline CDR1 and CDR2 sequences are SGHTA and FQGTGA. The V segment lost 5 bases and the J segment 1 base; nucleotides outside the gene matches: 4. This CDR3 contains 14 residues.

J is TRBJ2-3 and V is TRBV27; 8 positions agree with TRBD2. CDR3 size: 18 residues. Germline V gives CDR1 MNHEY, CDR2 SMNVEV (reference sequence). V trimming: 3 bases; J trimming: 0 bases; junction bases outside the gene matches: 11. CDR3 residues: CASSFSREVKGSTDTQYF. The CDR3 nucleotides are TGTGCCAGCAGTTTCTCGCGGGAGGTCAAGGGTAGCACAGATACGCAGTATTTT.

The chain recombines TRBV12-5 with TRBJ2-1, with 7 bases aligning to TRBD1. The CDR3 is 13 residues long. With V trimmed by 4 bases and J by 10 bases, 7 bases remained unmatched. Germline assignment: CDR1 LGHNT and CDR2 FRNRAP. The CDR3 reads CASGSPGGQEQFF. The CDR3 coding sequence is TGTGCTAGTGGTTCCCCAGGGGGACAGGAGCAGTTCTTC.

The chain joins TRBV6-1 to TRBJ2-2; maybe TRBD2 (6 bases). V was clipped by 1 base and J by 5 bases, with 11 bases between them. There are 15 residues in the CDR3. Germline V lookup: CDR1 MNHNS, CDR2 SASEGT. CDR3 protein: CASSEVAVFTGELFF. DNA for the CDR3: TGTGCCAGCAGTGAAGTAGCGGTCTTTACCGGGGAGCTGTTTTTT.

The chain links TRBV7-7 to TRBJ2-3; 9 bases map to TRBD2. Germline CDR1 and CDR2: SSHAT and FNYEAQ (reference sequence). This CDR3 has 13 amino acids. V trimming: 8 bases; J trimming: 2 bases; junction bases outside the gene matches: 2. The CDR3 region is CASASGNTDTQYF. CDR3 bases: TGTGCCAGCGCTAGCGGGAACACAGATACGCAGTATTTT.

To note about this clone: Its ends do not fully match the called genes, so a read error is possible. The J gene is TRBJ2-5, the V gene TRBV7-7; TRBD2 aligns across 14 bases. Germline assignment: CDR1 SSHAT and CDR2 FNYEAQ (reference sequence). The CDR3 has 16 amino acids. The DNA of the CDR3 is TGTGCTAGCAGCGTGGGACTAGCGGGAGTACAAGAGACCCAGTACTTC. Its translation: CASSVGLAGVQETQYF. The full variable domain, in which reference TRBV7-7 and TRBJ2-5 provide the parts outside the CDR3, is GAGVSQSPRYKVTKRGQDVTLRCDPISSHATLYWYQQALGQGPEFLTYFNYEAQPDKSGLPSDRFSAERPEGSISTLTIQRTEQRDSAMYRCASSVGLAGVQETQYFGPGTRLLVL.

The rearrangement links TRBV27 to TRBJ2-7; TRBD2 matches at 12 bases. This CDR3 comprises 16 residues. V was clipped by 5 bases and J by 2 bases; unmatched bases: 7. CDR1 is MNHEY and CDR2 is SMNVEV in the germline V gene (reference sequence). The chain's CDR3 is CASSTGLAGIPYEQYF. CDR3 nucleotides: TGTGCCAGCAGTACCGGACTAGCGGGAATTCCCTACGAGCAGTACTTC.

This clone was observed a few times. The chain has TRBV18 and TRBJ2-2, with D perhaps matching TRBD1 (5 bases). V was shortened by 2 bases and J by 2 bases, with 15 bases between the two germline ends. Looked up from germline, CDR1 is KGHSH and CDR2 is LQKENI. The CDR3 is made up of 17 amino acids. The CDR3 DNA follows: TGTGCCAGCTCACCATTAGGGCAGGGCCTAAACACCGGGGAGCTGTTTTTT. It encodes CASSPLGQGLNTGELFF.

The chain employs TRBV28 and TRBJ1-2; TRBD1 is a possible D gene (5 bases). Trimming took 8 bases from V and 4 from J, leaving 11 bases between them. The CDR3 contains 12 residues. In germline, CDR1 is MDHEN, CDR2 SYDVKM. The DNA for the CDR3 is TGTGCCAGCGGGGCCGGGAGCTATGGCTACACCTTC. This encodes CASGAGSYGYTF.

The rearrangement uses TRBV5-1 and TRBJ2-1; TRBD2 agrees at 8 bases. Germline V gene lookup returns CDR1 SGHRS and CDR2 YFSETQ. This CDR3 region has 17 residues. V gave up 4 bases and J gave up 6 bases; unmatched junction bases: 15. The CDR3 loop reads CASSPGAGAGASNEQFF. The CDR3, as DNA: TGCGCCAGCAGCCCGGGGGCGGGAGCGGGAGCTTCCAATGAGCAGTTCTTC.

The rearrangement links TRBV7-2 to TRBJ2-7; TRBD2 is a possible D gene (6 bases). The V end was cut by 5 bases, the J end by 4 bases, with 12 bases between. The CDR3 consists of 13 residues. Germline CDR1 is SGHTA and CDR2 is FQGNSA. In DNA form, the CDR3 reads TGTGCCAGCAGCCCCATGGCGGGGTACGAGCAGTACTTC. As protein: CASSPMAGYEQYF. Supplemented by reference TRBV7-2 and TRBJ2-7, the full variable domain reads GAGVSQSPSNKVTEKGKDVELRCDPISGHTALYWYRQSLGQGLEFLIYFQGNSAPDKSGLPSDRFSAERTGGSVSTLTIQRTQQEDSAVYLCASSPMAGYEQYFGPGTRLTVT.

The chain employs TRBV5-5 and TRBJ2-7, with D possibly matching TRBD2 (6 bases). The CDR3 extends over 13 amino acids. The ends were cut back, 1 base at V and 3 bases at J, with 8 bases in the middle. Germline CDR1 reads SGHKS; CDR2 reads YYEKEE (reference sequence). The CDR3 DNA reads as TGTGCCAGCAGCTTGTGGGGGGTCTACGAGCAGTACTTC. This translates into CASSLWGVYEQYF.

This clone showed up just once. This chain links TRBV7-6 with TRBJ2-1, with D perhaps matching TRBD2 (5 bases). CDR1 is SGHVS, CDR2 FNYEAQ, per germline. V lost 1 base, J lost 9 bases, and 10 bases lay in between. The CDR3 extends over 13 amino acids. CDR3 protein: CASSLVLAGEQFF. The CDR3, as DNA: TGTGCCAGCAGCTTAGTTCTGGCGGGTGAGCAGTTCTTC.

The genes are TRBV9 and TRBJ2-7, with D perhaps TRBD2 (5 bases). Germline V gene lookup returns CDR1 SGDLS and CDR2 YYNGEE. V lost 0 bases and J lost 4, with 11 bases in between. This CDR3 is built from 14 residues. The CDR3 reads CASSVAGINYEQYF. The CDR3 nucleotides are TGTGCCAGCAGCGTAGCCGGGATTAATTACGAGCAGTACTTC.

The chain uses TRBV27 and TRBJ2-6; 9 bases are shared with TRBD1. Germline lookup yields CDR1 MNHEY and CDR2 SMNVEV (reference sequence). The length of the CDR3 is 18 residues. V shed 5 bases and J 6 bases; nucleotides not matched to a gene: 14. This CDR3 reads CASSRRTGEGWEANVLTF. As DNA, the CDR3 is TGTGCCAGCAGTCGGCGGACAGGGGAGGGATGGGAGGCCAACGTCCTGACTTTC.